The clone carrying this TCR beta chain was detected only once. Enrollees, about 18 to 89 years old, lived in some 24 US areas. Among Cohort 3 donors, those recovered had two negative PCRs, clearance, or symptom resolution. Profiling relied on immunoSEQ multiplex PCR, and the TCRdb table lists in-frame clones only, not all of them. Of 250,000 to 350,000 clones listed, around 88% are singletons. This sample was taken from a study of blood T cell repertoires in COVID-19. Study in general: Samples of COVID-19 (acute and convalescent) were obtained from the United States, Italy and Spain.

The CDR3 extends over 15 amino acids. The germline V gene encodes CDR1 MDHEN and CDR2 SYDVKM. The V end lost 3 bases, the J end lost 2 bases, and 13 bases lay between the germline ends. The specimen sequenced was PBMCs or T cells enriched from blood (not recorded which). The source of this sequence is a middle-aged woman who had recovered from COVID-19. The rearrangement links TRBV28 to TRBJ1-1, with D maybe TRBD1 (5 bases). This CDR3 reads CASSFPTGGNTEAFF. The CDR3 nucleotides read TGTGCCAGCAGTTTTCCTACAGGTGGAAACACTGAAGCTTTCTTT.